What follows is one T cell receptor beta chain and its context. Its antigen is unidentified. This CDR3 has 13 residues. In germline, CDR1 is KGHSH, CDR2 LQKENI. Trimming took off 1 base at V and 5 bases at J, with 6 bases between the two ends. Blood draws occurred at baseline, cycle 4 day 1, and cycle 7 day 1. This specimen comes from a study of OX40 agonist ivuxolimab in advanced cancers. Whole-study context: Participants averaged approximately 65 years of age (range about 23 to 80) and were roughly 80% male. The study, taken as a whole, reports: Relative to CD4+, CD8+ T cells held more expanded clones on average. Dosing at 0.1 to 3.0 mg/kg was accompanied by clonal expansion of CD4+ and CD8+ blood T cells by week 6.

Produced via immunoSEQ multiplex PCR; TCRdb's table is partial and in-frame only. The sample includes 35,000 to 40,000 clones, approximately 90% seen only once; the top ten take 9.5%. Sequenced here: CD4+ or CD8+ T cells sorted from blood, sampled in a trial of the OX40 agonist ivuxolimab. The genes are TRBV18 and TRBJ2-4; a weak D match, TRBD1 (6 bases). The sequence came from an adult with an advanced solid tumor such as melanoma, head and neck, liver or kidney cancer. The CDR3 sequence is CASSPRQENIQYF. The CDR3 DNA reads TGTGCCAGCTCACCACGACAGGAAAACATTCAGTACTTC. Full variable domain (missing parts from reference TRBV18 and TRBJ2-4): NAGVMQNPRHLVRRRGQEARLRCSPMKGHSHVYWYRQLPEEGLKFMVYLQKENIIDESGMPKERFSAEFPKEGPSILRIQQVVRGDSAAYFCASSPRQENIQYFGAGTRLSVL.